This paragraph covers one T cell receptor (beta chain) sequence. Recruits, aged about 18 to 89 years, lived in 20 to 30 US areas. Grouping used clinical history reported by participants in a survey and questionnaire. Sequencing was performed with immunoSEQ multiplex PCR; in TCRdb, only in-frame clones are kept and a portion is missing. The table has some 400,000 clones, more than 85% seen once. These data belong to a study of blood T cell repertoires in COVID-19. Study-level information: Donors in the United States, Italy and Spain gave samples during acute or convalescent COVID-19.

Germline-derived CDR1 and CDR2 are MNHEY and SVGEGT. The length of the CDR3 is 16 residues. Deletions cut 6 bases from V and 6 bases from J, with 23 bases between. What was sequenced was PBMCs or T cells enriched from blood (not recorded which). The sequence derives from a woman between 40 and 55 years old who had been exposed to COVID-19. This chain uses TRBV6-2 or TRBV6-3 with TRBJ2-5; a weak D match, TRBD2 (6 bases). Here the CDR3 reads CASSRLGRDAAKTQYF. CDR3 DNA: TGTGCCAGCAGCCGCTTAGGGCGGGATGCTGCAAAGACCCAGTACTTC.